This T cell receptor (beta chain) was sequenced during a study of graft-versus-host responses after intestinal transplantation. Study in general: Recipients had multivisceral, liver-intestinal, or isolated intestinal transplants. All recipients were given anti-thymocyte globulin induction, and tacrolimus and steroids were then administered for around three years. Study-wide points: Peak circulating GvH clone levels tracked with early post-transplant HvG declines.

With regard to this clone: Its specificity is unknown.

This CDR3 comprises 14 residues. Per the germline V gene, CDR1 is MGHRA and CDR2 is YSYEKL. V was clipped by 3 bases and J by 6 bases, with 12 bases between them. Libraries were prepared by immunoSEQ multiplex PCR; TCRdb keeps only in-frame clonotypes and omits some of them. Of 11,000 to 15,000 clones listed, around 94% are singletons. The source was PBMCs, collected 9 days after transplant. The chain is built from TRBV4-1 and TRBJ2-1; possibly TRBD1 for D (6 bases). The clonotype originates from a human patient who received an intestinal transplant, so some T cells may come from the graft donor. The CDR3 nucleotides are TGCGCCAGCAGCCATAACAGGGCGGGCAATGAGCAGTTCTTC. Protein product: CASSHNRAGNEQFF.